These T cell receptor beta chains were read from a single sample in a study of technical replicates of blood from a few donors. Here immunoSEQ multiplex PCR was the method, and the copy in TCRdb shows in-frame clones only, minus some. The sample holds about 74,000 clones, approximately 95% seen once. Input material: T cells isolated from PBMCs. These receptors all come from a human donor in good health. Each CDR3 is given with its conserved first and last residue. D genes are given only for firm matches. Size is omitted from some rows. Given values are once, few, many or a class for expanded clones.

length	V	size	D	J	CDR3	DNA
15	TRBV2	NA	TRBD1	TRBJ1-2	CASSEAGQGVGGYTF	TGTGCCAGCAGTGAAGCCGGACAGGGGGTGGGAGGCTACACCTTC
16	TRBV6-5	NA	NA	TRBJ2-3	CASSYNLGASTDTQYF	TGTGCCAGCAGTTATAACCTAGGGGCTAGCACAGATACGCAGTATTTT
14	TRBV19	NA	TRBD1	TRBJ1-1	CASTNKGGTDEAFF	TGTGCCAGTACCAACAAAGGGGGGACAGATGAAGCTTTCTTT
15	TRBV28	once	NA	TRBJ2-7	CASRAKILSSYEQYF	TGTGCCAGCAGAGCAAAAATACTATCCTCCTACGAGCAGTACTTC
14	TRBV19	NA	TRBD1	TRBJ1-5	CATAGGLGNQPQHF	TGTGCCACGGCAGGGGGTTTAGGCAATCAGCCCCAGCATTTT
16	TRBV4-1	NA	TRBD1	TRBJ2-5	CASSATSDRGRETQYF	TGCGCCAGCAGCGCCACCTCCGACAGGGGCCGGGAGACCCAGTACTTC
13	TRBV12-5	NA	TRBD1	TRBJ1-2	CASAQDRGSGYTF	TGTGCTAGTGCCCAGGACAGGGGGTCTGGCTACACCTTC
17	TRBV18	NA	TRBD2	TRBJ2-2	CASSPQEAGANTGELFF	TGTGCCAGCTCACCACAGGAAGCGGGGGCTAACACCGGGGAGCTGTTTTTT
14	TRBV5-1	NA	TRBD1	TRBJ1-1	CASTLTGGGTEAFF	TGCGCCAGCACCCTGACAGGGGGCGGCACTGAAGCTTTCTTT
13	TRBV7-9	NA	TRBD1	TRBJ2-7	CASSRDRGYEQYF	TGTGCCAGCAGCCGGGACAGGGGCTACGAGCAGTACTTC
13	TRBV19	NA	NA	TRBJ1-2	CASSIRLTGGYTF	TGTGCCAGTAGTATACGGCTGACTGGCGGCTACACCTTC
15	TRBV2	NA	NA	TRBJ1-6	CASSERRGYNSPLHF	TGTGCCAGCAGTGAACGTCGGGGTTATAATTCACCCCTCCACTTT
15	TRBV19	NA	NA	TRBJ2-1	CASSPRSWSYNEQFF	TGTGCCAGTAGTCCCCGTAGCTGGTCCTACAATGAGCAGTTCTTC
16	TRBV14	NA	TRBD1	TRBJ1-6	CASSSPGQGLSSPLHF	TGTGCCAGCAGCTCGCCGGGACAGGGGTTAAGTTCACCCCTCCACTTT
14	TRBV5-6	once	NA	TRBJ1-2	CASSLGTPDYGYTF	TGTGCCAGCAGCTTAGGGACTCCTGACTATGGCTACACCTTC
19	TRBV15	NA	NA	TRBJ2-3	CATSRDPKRAGSSTDTQYF	TGTGCCACCAGCAGAGATCCAAAAAGGGCGGGGTCTAGCACAGATACGCAGTATTTT
12	TRBV18	NA	NA	TRBJ2-7	CASSPSSYEQYF	TGTGCCAGCTCACCCTCCTCCTACGAGCAGTACTTC
14	TRBV5-1	NA	NA	TRBJ1-1	CASSLVAVTGEAFF	TGCGCCAGCAGCTTGGTGGCGGTAACCGGTGAAGCTTTCTTT
16	TRBV5-1	NA	NA	TRBJ2-2	CASSLAVFDSPWELFF	TGCGCCAGCAGCTTGGCCGTTTTTGACTCGCCCTGGGAGCTGTTTTTT
15	TRBV28	NA	NA	TRBJ2-1	CASSLALFSYNEQFF	TGTGCCAGCAGTTTAGCGCTGTTCTCCTACAATGAGCAGTTCTTC
12	TRBV28	NA	TRBD2	TRBJ2-2	CASGRATGELFF	TGTGCCAGCGGGAGGGCCACCGGGGAGCTGTTTTTT
19	TRBV7-9	once	NA	TRBJ2-4	CASSDGTYLTVGAKNIQYF	TGTGCCAGCAGCGACGGGACTTACCTAACCGTCGGGGCCAAAAACATTCAGTACTTC
13	TRBV30	few	TRBD1	TRBJ1-1	CAWKGTGVAEAFF	TGTGCCTGGAAGGGGACAGGGGTGGCTGAAGCTTTCTTT
13	TRBV25-1	NA	TRBD1	TRBJ2-7	CASSLTGGDEQYF	TGTGCCAGCAGTTTAACAGGGGGTGATGAGCAGTACTTC
13	TRBV5-1	NA	TRBD1	TRBJ1-2	CASSLQGLAGYTF	TGCGCCAGCAGCTTACAGGGGCTGGCGGGCTACACCTTC
19	TRBV5-6	NA	TRBD1	TRBJ2-5	CASSDRDRGWEVLQETQYF	TGTGCCAGCAGCGACCGGGACAGGGGGTGGGAGGTCCTCCAAGAGACCCAGTACTTC
12	TRBV6-6	few	TRBD1	TRBJ2-7	CASRQGDYEQYF	TGTGCCAGCCGACAGGGAGACTACGAGCAGTACTTC
16	TRBV14	NA	NA	TRBJ2-1	CASSRRLGLRNNEQFF	TGTGCCAGCAGCCGTAGACTAGGCTTACGGAACAATGAGCAGTTCTTC
16	TRBV9	NA	TRBD1	TRBJ1-2	CASSVASGGKNYGYTF	TGTGCCAGCAGCGTAGCGTCAGGGGGCAAGAACTATGGCTACACCTTC
13	TRBV5-8	NA	NA	TRBJ1-5	CASSLIGNQPQHF	TGTGCCAGCAGCCTTATCGGCAATCAGCCCCAGCATTTT
15	TRBV5-1	NA	TRBD1	TRBJ1-1	CASSMHGTGPTEAFF	TGCGCCAGCAGTATGCATGGGACAGGTCCCACTGAAGCTTTCTTT
19	TRBV7-2	NA	NA	TRBJ1-6	CASSLAPGQASSYNSPLHF	TGTGCCAGCAGCTTAGCTCCGGGACAAGCGAGCTCCTATAATTCACCCCTCCACTTT
16	TRBV7-9	NA	TRBD2	TRBJ2-1	CASSGTSGRSYNEQFF	TGTGCCAGCAGCGGGACTAGCGGGAGATCCTACAATGAGCAGTTCTTC
12	TRBV25-1	NA	NA	TRBJ1-2	CASSVQGYGYTF	TGTGCCAGCAGTGTGCAGGGCTATGGCTACACCTTC
20	TRBV4-1	NA	NA	TRBJ1-1	CASSQGSTEPWEGVNTEAFF	TGCGCCAGCAGCCAAGGCTCGACGGAACCATGGGAAGGGGTGAACACTGAAGCTTTCTTT